These 10 T cell receptor beta chains were all obtained from the same sample, sequenced in a study of cytomegalovirus exposure and HLA in healthy donors. The PCR used 60 Vbeta and 13 Jbeta primers. The method was immunoSEQ multiplex PCR; TCRdb's version includes in-frame clones alone and lacks a portion of them. The top ten clones hold more than 1.3% of a sample with tens of thousands of clones, roughly nine tenths of them seen once. The sequencing input was PBMCs. Receptor source: a man under 40 in good health and CMV-seropositive.

Details on this clone: An end of the junction does not agree with germline; a read error may underlie this. CDR3 sequence: CSSTSRTAGGRTEAFF. DNA of the CDR3: TGTTCCAGCACCTCTAGAACGGCGGGGGGCAGAACTGAAGCTTTCTTT. The J gene is TRBJ1-1, the V gene TRBV7-9; a possible D gene is TRBD1 (6 bases). Germline values: CDR1 SEHNR, CDR2 FQNEAQ (reference sequence). The CDR3 is 16 residues long.

The V gene is TRBV19, the J gene TRBJ2-1, with 9 bases fitting TRBD2. The length of the CDR3 is 16 residues. V trimming: 5 bases; J trimming: 4 bases; junction bases outside the gene matches: 9. In germline, CDR1 is LNHDA, CDR2 SQIVND (reference sequence). CDR3 nucleotide sequence: TGTGCCAGTAGTGAGGCCTTAGCGGGGGTATACAATGAGCAGTTCTTC. This sequence encodes CASSEALAGVYNEQFF.

Here the CDR3 reads CASSLFFAQGAQEGYTF. The DNA for the CDR3 is TGTGCCAGCAGCTTATTTTTCGCTCAGGGGGCGCAGGAGGGCTACACCTTC. The V call is TRBV7-9, the J call TRBJ1-2; 8 nucleotides align to TRBD1. J was trimmed by 8 bases and V by 2 bases; bases with no gene match: 16. Germline V CDR1 and CDR2: SEHNR, FQNEAQ (reference sequence). The CDR3 runs to 17 residues.

The chain joins TRBV6-6 to TRBJ2-7, with a tentative D call TRBD1 (6 bases). This CDR3 is built from 13 residues. Germline CDR1 reads MNHNY; CDR2 reads SVGAGI (reference sequence). Trimming took 8 bases from V and 1 from J, leaving 12 bases between them. CDR3 coding DNA: TGTGCCAGCGGGACATGGGGTTCCTACGAGCAGTACTTC. Its translation: CASGTWGSYEQYF.

The sample holds one count of this clone. V and J are TRBV18 and TRBJ2-2; D perhaps matches TRBD2 (5 bases). Trimming stripped 1 base from V and 3 bases from J, with 12 bases between. Germline CDR1 and CDR2: KGHSH and LQKENI. The CDR3 is made up of 16 amino acids. CDR3 DNA: TGTGCCAGCTCACCACGAGGGATTTCGGACACCGGGGAGCTGTTTTTT. Protein sequence: CASSPRGISDTGELFF.

This chain uses TRBV28 with TRBJ2-7; D uncertain. V was shortened by 6 bases and J by 3 bases, with 9 bases between the two germline ends. Germline-derived CDR1 and CDR2 are MDHEN and SYDVKM. The CDR3 extends over 12 amino acids. DNA for the CDR3: TGTGCCAGCAGCCTCACTAACTACGAGCAGTACTTC. This encodes CASSLTNYEQYF.

The chain links TRBV2 to TRBJ2-1, with 13 bases that match TRBD2. The J segment lost 7 bases and the V segment lost 5 bases, leaving 5 bases of the junction unmatched. The CDR3 consists of 15 residues. The germline V gene has CDR1 SNHLY and CDR2 FYNNEI. CDR3 coding DNA: TGTGCCAGCAGTAAGGGACTAGCGGGAATGAATGAGCAGTTCTTC. Protein product: CASSKGLAGMNEQFF.

V and J are TRBV28 and TRBJ2-1, with D tentatively TRBD2 (5 bases). The CDR3 spans 15 residues. Germline V lookup: CDR1 MDHEN, CDR2 SYDVKM. The V gene lost 5 bases and the J gene lost 3 bases, with 14 bases spanning the gap. CDR3 in amino acids: CASSRGGRVYNEQFF. The DNA of the CDR3 is TGTGCCAGCAGTCGTGGAGGTAGGGTCTACAATGAGCAGTTCTTC.

The V and J genes are TRBV7-3 and TRBJ2-7; 11 positions agree with TRBD2. CDR3 size: 16 residues. Looked up from germline, CDR1 is SGHTA and CDR2 is FQGTGA. V lost 4 bases to trimming and J lost 0 bases; unmatched junction nucleotides: 5. The CDR3 nucleotides are TGTGCCAGCAGCTCACTCGGGACTAGCGGCTCCTACGAGCAGTACTTC. Its translation: CASSSLGTSGSYEQYF.

The J gene is TRBJ1-5, the V gene TRBV28, with D maybe TRBD1 (5 bases). Germline V CDR1 and CDR2: MDHEN, SYDVKM. The CDR3 runs 15 residues. V shed 5 bases and J shed 3 bases, with 14 bases lying between them. CDR3 sequence (DNA): TGTGCCAGCAGTGGGGGGGGTCGGCCCAATCAGCCCCAGCATTTT. This encodes CASSGGGRPNQPQHF.